Below are 14 T cell receptor beta chains sequenced from a single sample in a study of cytomegalovirus exposure and HLA in healthy donors. PCR amplification relied on 60 Vbeta primers (plus 13 Jbeta primers). Measured with immunoSEQ multiplex PCR; TCRdb has only the in-frame clones, and not every one. Recorded for this sample: some 70,000 clones. Material: PBMCs. The receptor set was obtained from a man between 35 and 55 years old in good health and CMV-seronegative.

The chain uses TRBV7-9 and TRBJ1-1; 8 bases map to TRBD1. J was trimmed by 6 bases and V by 4 bases; bases with no gene match: 4. CDR3 length equals 13 residues. Germline loops: CDR1 SEHNR, CDR2 FQNEAQ (reference sequence). CDR3 sequence (DNA): TGTGCCAGCAGCTACCTGGACAGGGCTGAAGCTTTCTTT. Translation gives CASSYLDRAEAFF.

This clone counts as medium-sized by frequency. The chain couples TRBV5-1 to TRBJ1-1; tentatively, D is TRBD1 (5 bases). Trimming took 3 bases from V and 11 from J, leaving 14 bases between them. Germline values: CDR1 SGHRS, CDR2 YFSETQ. This CDR3 spans 12 amino acids. This chain's CDR3 is CASSSGGVGAFF. The CDR3 region has the DNA TGCGCCAGCAGCTCTGGGGGGGTCGGGGCTTTCTTT.

This sequence joins TRBV6-6 and TRBJ2-7; 8 nucleotides match TRBD2. The CDR3 runs 15 residues. Germline assignment: CDR1 MNHNY and CDR2 SVGAGI (reference sequence). The V segment lost 5 bases and the J segment 6 bases; nucleotides outside the gene matches: 12. CDR3 sequence (DNA): TGTGCCAGCAGTCAGATGGGACTAGACCTAGGCGAGCAGTACTTC. Its translation is CASSQMGLDLGEQYF.

The chain is built from TRBV18 and TRBJ2-7; 9 nucleotides agree with TRBD1. In germline, CDR1 is KGHSH, CDR2 LQKENI. The CDR3 consists of 16 residues. J was trimmed by 0 bases and V by 4 bases; bases with no gene match: 7. The CDR3 loop reads CASSLDRGGSSYEQYF. The CDR3 nucleotides are TGTGCCAGCTCACTGGACAGGGGAGGGTCCTCCTACGAGCAGTACTTC.

V is TRBV7-3 and J is TRBJ2-6; D unresolved. Trimming took 7 bases from V and 2 from J, leaving 12 bases between them. This CDR3 has 15 residues. Per germline, CDR1 SGHTA and CDR2 FQGTGA. Written as DNA, the CDR3 is TGTGCCAGCACCATACCAGGCACTGGGGCCAACGTCCTGACTTTC. Residues: CASTIPGTGANVLTF.

V and J are TRBV5-1 and TRBJ2-1; TRBD1 matches 7 bases. This CDR3 comprises 17 residues. The germline V gene has CDR1 SGHRS and CDR2 YFSETQ. V shed 3 bases and J 1 base; nucleotides not matched to a gene: 10. CDR3: CASSSTSGTVSYNEQFF. The CDR3 DNA follows: TGCGCCAGCAGCTCGACTTCCGGGACAGTTTCCTACAATGAGCAGTTCTTC.

J is TRBJ2-2 and V is TRBV4-1; TRBD2 matches at 11 bases. The V gene end was trimmed by 0 bases and the J gene end by 8 bases; junction bases not matched to a gene: 5. Germline-derived CDR1 and CDR2 are MGHRA and YSYEKL. The length of the CDR3 is 16 residues. The CDR3 protein is CASSQDRSGGVGELFF. The CDR3 coding sequence is TGCGCCAGCAGCCAAGATCGTAGCGGGGGGGTTGGGGAGCTGTTTTTT.

The J gene is TRBJ1-2, the V gene TRBV5-4; D is unresolved. The CDR3 sequence is 15 residues long. Trimming removed 3 bases from V and 2 bases from J, with 14 bases in between. Germline CDR1 SGHNT, CDR2 YYREEE (reference sequence). The CDR3 region has the DNA TGTGCCAGCAGCTCGACGGGCGGGTTCAACTATGGCTACACCTTC. Its protein product is CASSSTGGFNYGYTF.

The chain is built from TRBV6-5 and TRBJ2-7; a possible D gene is TRBD1 (6 bases). Germline loops: CDR1 MNHEY, CDR2 SVGAGI. The CDR3 consists of 12 residues. V gave up 7 bases and J gave up 7 bases, with 14 bases separating them. The DNA of the CDR3 is TGTGCCAGCACCGAGGGGGACGGGGAGCAGTACTTC. It specifies CASTEGDGEQYF.

V gene TRBV5-1 combines with J gene TRBJ1-1; 8 nucleotides match TRBD1. V lost 3 bases and J lost 1; bases outside the gene matches: 2. Germline CDR1 and CDR2: SGHRS and YFSETQ. This CDR3 has 14 amino acids. As DNA, the CDR3 is TGCGCCAGCAGCTCCACAGGGGGGAACACTGAAGCTTTCTTT. Translation: CASSSTGGNTEAFF.

This chain uses TRBV7-9 with TRBJ1-1; D is undetermined. The CDR3 loop spans 14 amino acids. Germline lookup yields CDR1 SEHNR and CDR2 FQNEAQ (reference sequence). The V and J ends lost 3 bases and 6 bases respectively, with 14 bases between them. The CDR3: CASSFSSLQAEAFF. CDR3 nucleotide sequence: TGTGCCAGCAGCTTTTCTTCCCTTCAGGCTGAAGCTTTCTTT.

The genes are TRBV25-1 and TRBJ2-1; D not resolved. Germline CDR1 reads MGHDK; CDR2 reads SYGVNS. V lost 6 bases to trimming and J lost 16 bases, with 22 bases between them. The CDR3 sequence is 13 residues long. CDR3 residues: CASSPAVAGAQFF. CDR3 sequence (DNA): TGTGCCAGCAGCCCCGCAGTGGCAGGCGCGCAATTCTTC.

The J gene is TRBJ1-1, the V gene TRBV7-2, with 7 bases that match TRBD1. With V trimmed by 1 base and J by 5 bases, 7 bases remained unmatched. Germline CDR1 SGHTA, CDR2 FQGNSA. The CDR3 runs to 15 residues. In nucleotides, the CDR3 is TGTGCCAGCAGCTTAGTGTTGACAGGGTCGACTGAAGCTTTCTTT. Its protein product is CASSLVLTGSTEAFF. Full variable domain (outside the CDR3, taken from reference TRBV7-2 and TRBJ1-1): GAGVSQSPSNKVTEKGKDVELRCDPISGHTALYWYRQSLGQGLEFLIYFQGNSAPDKSGLPSDRFSAERTGGSVSTLTIQRTQQEDSAVYLCASSLVLTGSTEAFFGQGTRLTVV.

This chain joins TRBV7-2 and TRBJ1-1; perhaps TRBD1 as D (6 bases). This CDR3 comprises 14 residues. V shed 3 bases and J shed 3 bases, with 11 bases lying between them. Germline CDR1 is SGHTA and CDR2 is FQGNSA. The CDR3 nucleotides read TGTGCCAGCAGCTTCATCAGGGGCTACACTGAAGCTTTCTTT. The encoded protein is CASSFIRGYTEAFF.